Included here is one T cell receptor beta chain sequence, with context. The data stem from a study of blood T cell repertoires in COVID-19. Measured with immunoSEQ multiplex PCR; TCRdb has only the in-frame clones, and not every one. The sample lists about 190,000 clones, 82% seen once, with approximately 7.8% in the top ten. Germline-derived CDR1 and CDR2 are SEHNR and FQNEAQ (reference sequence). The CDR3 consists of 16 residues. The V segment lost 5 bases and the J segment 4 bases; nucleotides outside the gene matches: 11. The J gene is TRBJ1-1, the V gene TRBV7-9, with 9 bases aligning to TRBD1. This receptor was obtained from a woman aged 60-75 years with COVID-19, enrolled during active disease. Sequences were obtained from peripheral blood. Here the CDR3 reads CASSAGTGRRFTEAFF. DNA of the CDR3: TGTGCCAGCAGCGCCGGGACAGGGCGAAGGTTCACTGAAGCTTTCTTT.